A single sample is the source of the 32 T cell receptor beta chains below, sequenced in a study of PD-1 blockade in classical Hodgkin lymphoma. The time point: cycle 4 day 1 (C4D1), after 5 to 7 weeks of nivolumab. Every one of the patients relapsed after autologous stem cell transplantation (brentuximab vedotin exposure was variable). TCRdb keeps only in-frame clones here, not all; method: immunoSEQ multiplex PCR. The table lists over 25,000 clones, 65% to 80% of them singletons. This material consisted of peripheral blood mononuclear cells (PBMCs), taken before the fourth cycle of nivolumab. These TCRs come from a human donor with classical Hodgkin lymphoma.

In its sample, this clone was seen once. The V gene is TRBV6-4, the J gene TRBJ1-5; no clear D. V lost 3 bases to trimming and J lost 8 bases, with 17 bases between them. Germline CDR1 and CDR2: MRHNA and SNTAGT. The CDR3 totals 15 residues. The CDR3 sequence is CASSESGEGSEPQHF. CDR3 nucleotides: TGTGCCAGCAGTGAAAGTGGGGAGGGTAGCGAGCCCCAGCATTTT.

The CDR3 DNA follows: TGTGCCAGCAGCGCCCCCCAGGGCCCCAATGAAGCTTTCTTT. Encoded protein: CASSAPQGPNEAFF. The rearrangement joins TRBV9 to TRBJ1-1; weak D call: TRBD1 (5 bases). The V and J ends lost 3 bases and 7 bases respectively, with 16 bases between them. The germline gives CDR1 SGDLS, CDR2 YYNGEE. The CDR3 has 14 amino acids.

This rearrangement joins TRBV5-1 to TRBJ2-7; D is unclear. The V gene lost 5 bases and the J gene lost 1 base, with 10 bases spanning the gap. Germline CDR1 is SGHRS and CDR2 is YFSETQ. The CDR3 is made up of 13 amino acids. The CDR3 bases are TGCGCCAGCAGTATTAGTCTGTCCTACGAGCAGTACTTC. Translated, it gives CASSISLSYEQYF. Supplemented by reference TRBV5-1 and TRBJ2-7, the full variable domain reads KAGVTQTPRYLIKTRGQQVTLSCSPISGHRSVSWYQQTPGQGLQFLFEYFSETQRNKGNFPGRFSGRQFSNSRSEMNVSTLELGDSALYLCASSISLSYEQYFGPGTRLTVT.

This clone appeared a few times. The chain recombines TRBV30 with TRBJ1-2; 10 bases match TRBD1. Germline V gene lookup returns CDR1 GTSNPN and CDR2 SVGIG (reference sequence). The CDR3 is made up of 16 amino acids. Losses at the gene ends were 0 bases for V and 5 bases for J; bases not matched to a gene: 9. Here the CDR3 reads CAWSVVETGGKYGYTF. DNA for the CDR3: TGTGCCTGGAGTGTAGTCGAGACAGGGGGCAAGTATGGCTACACCTTC.

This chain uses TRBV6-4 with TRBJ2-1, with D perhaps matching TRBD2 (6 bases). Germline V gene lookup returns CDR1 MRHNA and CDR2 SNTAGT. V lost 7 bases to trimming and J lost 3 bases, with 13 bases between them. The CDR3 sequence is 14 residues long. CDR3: CASKGGAFYNEQFF. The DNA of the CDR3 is TGTGCCAGCAAAGGCGGGGCATTCTACAATGAGCAGTTCTTC.

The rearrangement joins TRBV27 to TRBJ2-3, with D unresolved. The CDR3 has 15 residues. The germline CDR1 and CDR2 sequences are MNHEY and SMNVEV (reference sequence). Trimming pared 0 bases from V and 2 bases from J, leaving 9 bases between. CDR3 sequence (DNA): TGTGCCAGCAGTTTATCGAAGGCCACCACAGATACGCAGTATTTT. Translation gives CASSLSKATTDTQYF.

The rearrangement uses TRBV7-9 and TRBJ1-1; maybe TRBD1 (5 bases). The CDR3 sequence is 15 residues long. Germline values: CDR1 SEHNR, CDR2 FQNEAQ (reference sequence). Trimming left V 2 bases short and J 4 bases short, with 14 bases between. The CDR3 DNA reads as TGTGCCAGCAGCTTATCCCCAGGGCAGAGCACTGAAGCTTTCTTT. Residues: CASSLSPGQSTEAFF.

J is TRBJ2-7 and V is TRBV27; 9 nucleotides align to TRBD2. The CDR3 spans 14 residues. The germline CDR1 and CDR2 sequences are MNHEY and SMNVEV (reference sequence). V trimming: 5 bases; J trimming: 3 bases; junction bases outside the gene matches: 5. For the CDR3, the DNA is TGTGCCAGCAGTGGACCGACTAGCGGCTACGAGCAGTACTTC. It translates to CASSGPTSGYEQYF.

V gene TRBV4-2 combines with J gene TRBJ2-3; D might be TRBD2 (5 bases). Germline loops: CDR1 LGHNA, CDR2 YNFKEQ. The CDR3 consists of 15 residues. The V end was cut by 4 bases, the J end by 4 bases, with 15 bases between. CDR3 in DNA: TGTGCCAGCAGCCGAGGGTCAACCGGAGCAGATACGCAGTATTTT. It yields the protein CASSRGSTGADTQYF.

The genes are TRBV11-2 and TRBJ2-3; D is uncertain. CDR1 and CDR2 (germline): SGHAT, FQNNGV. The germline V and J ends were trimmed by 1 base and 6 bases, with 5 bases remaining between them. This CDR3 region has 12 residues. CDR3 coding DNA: TGTGCCAGCAGCTTAGTGGGGGATACGCAGTATTTT. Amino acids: CASSLVGDTQYF.

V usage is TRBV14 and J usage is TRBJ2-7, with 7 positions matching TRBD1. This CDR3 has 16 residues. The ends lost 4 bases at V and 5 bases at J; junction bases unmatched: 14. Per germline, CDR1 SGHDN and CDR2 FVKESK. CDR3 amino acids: CASSPWPGTVFNEQYF. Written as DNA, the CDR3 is TGTGCCAGCAGCCCTTGGCCCGGGACAGTTTTTAACGAGCAGTACTTC.

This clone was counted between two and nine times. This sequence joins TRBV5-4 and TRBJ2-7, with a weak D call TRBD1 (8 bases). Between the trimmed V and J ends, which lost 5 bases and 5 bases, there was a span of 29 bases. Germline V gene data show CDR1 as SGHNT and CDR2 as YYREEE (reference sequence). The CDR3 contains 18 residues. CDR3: CASRDREGQRARVDEQYF. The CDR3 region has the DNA TGTGCCAGCAGGGACAGGGAGGGACAGCGGGCGAGGGTCGACGAGCAGTACTTC.

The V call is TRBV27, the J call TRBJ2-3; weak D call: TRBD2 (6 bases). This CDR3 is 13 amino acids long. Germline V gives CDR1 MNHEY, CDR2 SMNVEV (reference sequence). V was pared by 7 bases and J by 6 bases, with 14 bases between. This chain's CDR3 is CASTRGTLDTQYF. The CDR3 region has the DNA TGTGCCAGCACCCGGGGGACTTTGGATACGCAGTATTTT.

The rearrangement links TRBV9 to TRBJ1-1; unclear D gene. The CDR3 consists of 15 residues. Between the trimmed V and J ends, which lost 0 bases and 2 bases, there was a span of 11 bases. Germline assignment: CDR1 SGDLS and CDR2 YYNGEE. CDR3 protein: CASSVGRAANTEAFF. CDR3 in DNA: TGTGCCAGCAGCGTAGGAAGGGCAGCTAACACTGAAGCTTTCTTT.

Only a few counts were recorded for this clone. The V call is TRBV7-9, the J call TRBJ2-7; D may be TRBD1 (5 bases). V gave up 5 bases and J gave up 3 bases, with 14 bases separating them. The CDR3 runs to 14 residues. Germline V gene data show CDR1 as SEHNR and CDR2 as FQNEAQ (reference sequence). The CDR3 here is CASSHQGRFYEQYF. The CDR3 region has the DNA TGTGCCAGCAGCCACCAGGGTAGATTCTACGAGCAGTACTTC. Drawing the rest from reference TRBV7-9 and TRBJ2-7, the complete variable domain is DTGVSQNPRHKITKRGQNVTFRCDPISEHNRLYWYRQTLGQGPEFLTYFQNEAQLEKSRLLSDRFSAERPKGSFSTLEIQRTEQGDSAMYLCASSHQGRFYEQYFGPGTRLTVT.

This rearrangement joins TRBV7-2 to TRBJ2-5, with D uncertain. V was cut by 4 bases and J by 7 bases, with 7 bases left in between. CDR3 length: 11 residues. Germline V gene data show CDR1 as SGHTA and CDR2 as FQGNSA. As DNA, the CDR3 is TGTGCCAGCAGCTCGGCAAGGACCCAGTACTTC. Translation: CASSSARTQYF.

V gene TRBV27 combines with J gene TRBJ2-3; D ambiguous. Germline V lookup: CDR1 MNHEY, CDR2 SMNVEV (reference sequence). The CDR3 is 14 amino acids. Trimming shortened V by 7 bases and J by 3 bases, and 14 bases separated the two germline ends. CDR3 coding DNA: TGTGCCAGCACCCCCGAAGTGGCGACAGATACGCAGTATTTT. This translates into CASTPEVATDTQYF.

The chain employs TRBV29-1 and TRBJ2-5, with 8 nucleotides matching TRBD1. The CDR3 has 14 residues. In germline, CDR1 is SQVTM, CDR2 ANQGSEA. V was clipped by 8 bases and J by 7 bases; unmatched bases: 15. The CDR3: CSLRGQETGRTQYF. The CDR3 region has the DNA TGCAGCCTACGGGGACAGGAGACAGGTCGGACCCAGTACTTC.

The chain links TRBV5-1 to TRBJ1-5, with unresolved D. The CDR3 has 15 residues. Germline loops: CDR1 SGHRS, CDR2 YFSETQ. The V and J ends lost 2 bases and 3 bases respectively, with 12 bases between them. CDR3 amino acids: CASSFGLVDNQPQHF. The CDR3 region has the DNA TGCGCCAGCAGCTTCGGTTTGGTAGACAATCAGCCCCAGCATTTT.

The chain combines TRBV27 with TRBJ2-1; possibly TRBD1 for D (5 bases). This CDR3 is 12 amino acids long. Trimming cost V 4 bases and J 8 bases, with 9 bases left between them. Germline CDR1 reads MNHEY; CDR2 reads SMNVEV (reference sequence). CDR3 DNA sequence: TGTGCCAGCAGTTGGCGCAGGGATGAGCAGTTCTTC. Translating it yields CASSWRRDEQFF.

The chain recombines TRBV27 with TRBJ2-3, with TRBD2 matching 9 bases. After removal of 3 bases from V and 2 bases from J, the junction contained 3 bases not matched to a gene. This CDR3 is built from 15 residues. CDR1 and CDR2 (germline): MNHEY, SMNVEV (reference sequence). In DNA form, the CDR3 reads TGTGCCAGCAGTTTGGTAGCGGGGGCCACAGATACGCAGTATTTT. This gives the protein CASSLVAGATDTQYF.

The CDR3 bases are TGCGCCAGCAGCGAACCGATCCGGAGACTAGCGGGATCGGTCACCGGGGAGCTGTTTTTT. Translating gives CASSEPIRRLAGSVTGELFF. This rearrangement joins TRBV5-1 to TRBJ2-2; TRBD2 matches at 11 bases. Unmatched junction bases numbered 18, after V lost 4 bases and J lost 4 bases. The CDR3 runs to 20 residues. CDR1 SGHRS and CDR2 YFSETQ come from the germline V gene.

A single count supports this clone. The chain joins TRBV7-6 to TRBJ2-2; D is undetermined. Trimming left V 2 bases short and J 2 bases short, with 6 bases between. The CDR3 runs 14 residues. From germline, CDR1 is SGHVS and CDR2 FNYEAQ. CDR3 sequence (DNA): TGTGCCAGCAGCTTACAGAGTAACACCGGGGAGCTGTTTTTT. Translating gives CASSLQSNTGELFF.

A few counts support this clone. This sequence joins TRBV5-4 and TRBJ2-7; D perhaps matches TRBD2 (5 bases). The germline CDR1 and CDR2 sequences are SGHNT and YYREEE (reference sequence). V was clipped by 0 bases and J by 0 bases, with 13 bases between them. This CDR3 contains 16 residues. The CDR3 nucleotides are TGTGCCAGCAGCTTGGGCGGGTACCCCAGCTCCTACGAGCAGTACTTC. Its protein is CASSLGGYPSSYEQYF.

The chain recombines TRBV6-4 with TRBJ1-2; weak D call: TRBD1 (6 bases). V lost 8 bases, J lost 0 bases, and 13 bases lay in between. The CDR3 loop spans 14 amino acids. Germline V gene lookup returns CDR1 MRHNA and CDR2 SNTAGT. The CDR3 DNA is TGTGCCAGCCCTGGACAGACCTCTAACTATGGCTACACCTTC. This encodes CASPGQTSNYGYTF.

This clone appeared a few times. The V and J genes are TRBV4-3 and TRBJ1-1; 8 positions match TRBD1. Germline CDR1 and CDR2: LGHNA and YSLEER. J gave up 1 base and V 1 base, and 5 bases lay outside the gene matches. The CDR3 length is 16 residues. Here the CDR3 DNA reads TGCGCCAGCAGCCAAGCCGACAGGGGAGGGAACACTGAAGCTTTCTTT. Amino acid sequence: CASSQADRGGNTEAFF.

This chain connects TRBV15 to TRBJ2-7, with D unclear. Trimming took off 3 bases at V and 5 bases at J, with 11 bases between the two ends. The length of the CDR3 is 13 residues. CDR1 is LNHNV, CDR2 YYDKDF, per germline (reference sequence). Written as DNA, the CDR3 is TGTGCCACCAGCAGTTCAAACCGGGACGAGCAGTACTTC. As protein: CATSSSNRDEQYF.

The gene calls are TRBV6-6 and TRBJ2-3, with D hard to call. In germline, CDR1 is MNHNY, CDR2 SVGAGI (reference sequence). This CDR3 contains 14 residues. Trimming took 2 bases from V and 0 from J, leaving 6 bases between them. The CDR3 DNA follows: TGTGCCAGCAGTTACACAGCTAGCACAGATACGCAGTATTTT. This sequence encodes CASSYTASTDTQYF.

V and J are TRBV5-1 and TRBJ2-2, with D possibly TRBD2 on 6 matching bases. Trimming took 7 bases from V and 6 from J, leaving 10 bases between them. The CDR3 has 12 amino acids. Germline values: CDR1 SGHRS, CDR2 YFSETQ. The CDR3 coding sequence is TGCGCCAGCCAATGGGGGGCCGGGGAGCTGTTTTTT. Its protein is CASQWGAGELFF.

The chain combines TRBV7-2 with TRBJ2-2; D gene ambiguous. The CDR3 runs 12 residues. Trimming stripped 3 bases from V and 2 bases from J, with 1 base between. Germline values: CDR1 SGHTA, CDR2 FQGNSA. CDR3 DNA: TGTGCCAGCAGCTTCAACACCGGGGAGCTGTTTTTT. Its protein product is CASSFNTGELFF.

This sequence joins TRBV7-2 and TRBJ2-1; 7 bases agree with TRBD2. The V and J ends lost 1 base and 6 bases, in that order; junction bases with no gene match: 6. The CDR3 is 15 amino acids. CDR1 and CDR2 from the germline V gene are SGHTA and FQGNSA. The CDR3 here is CASSLVASGGNEQFF. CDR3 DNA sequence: TGTGCCAGCAGCTTAGTGGCTAGCGGAGGCAATGAGCAGTTCTTC.

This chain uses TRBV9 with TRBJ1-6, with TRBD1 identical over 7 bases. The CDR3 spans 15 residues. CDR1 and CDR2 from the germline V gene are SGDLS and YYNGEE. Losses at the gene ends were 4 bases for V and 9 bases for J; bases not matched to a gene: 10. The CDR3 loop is CASSTLTGAVSPLHF. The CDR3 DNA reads TGTGCCAGCAGCACACTTACAGGGGCGGTTTCACCCCTCCACTTT.